This is a list of T cell receptor beta chains from one sample in a study of long-term antiretroviral therapy in people with HIV. Method: immunoSEQ multiplex PCR; TCRdb's copy keeps in-frame clones and lacks some. The sample includes some 30,000 clones, about 94% of them seen just once. The sequencing used unsorted PBMCs, collected just over 7.2 years after starting antiretroviral therapy. These receptors were taken from a man aged 45-65 years with HIV. Each CDR3 is given with its conserved first and last residue. A D gene is named only where the DNA matches it firmly. The size of a clone is reported for some rows only, either as once, few or many, or as a class for expanded clones.

v_call: TRBV6-6; d_call: .; j_call: TRBJ2-1; clone_size: .; cdr3_nt: TGTGCCAGCAGTTACGGGGAGCAGGGCAATGAGCAGTTCTTC; cdr3_aa: CASSYGEQGNEQFF
v_call: TRBV9; d_call: TRBD1; j_call: TRBJ2-7; clone_size: .; cdr3_nt: TGTGCCAGCAGCCCCCAACGACCGACAGGGGGGGACGAGCAGTACTTC; cdr3_aa: CASSPQRPTGGDEQYF
v_call: TRBV6-5; d_call: TRBD1; j_call: TRBJ1-1; clone_size: .; cdr3_nt: TGTGCCAGCAGCTCAGGGGGTGGGCTAAGTACTGAAGCTTTCTTT; cdr3_aa: CASSSGGGLSTEAFF
v_call: TRBV6-1; d_call: TRBD2; j_call: TRBJ2-2; clone_size: .; cdr3_nt: TGTGCCAGCAGTGGGCTAGCGGGGGCTGGGGAGCTGTTTTTT; cdr3_aa: CASSGLAGAGELFF
v_call: TRBV7-6; d_call: .; j_call: TRBJ2-7; clone_size: .; cdr3_nt: TGTGCCAGCAGCGCAGATCCGTTGGAGCAGTACTTC; cdr3_aa: CASSADPLEQYF
v_call: TRBV19; d_call: .; j_call: TRBJ2-1; clone_size: .; cdr3_nt: TGTGCCAGTAGTATTGACCGGGCCAGACAGTTCTTC; cdr3_aa: CASSIDRARQFF
v_call: TRBV10-2; d_call: .; j_call: TRBJ2-1; clone_size: .; cdr3_nt: TGCGCCAGCAGTGGGCCGGGACCCGAGCAGTTCTTC; cdr3_aa: CASSGPGPEQFF
v_call: TRBV9; d_call: .; j_call: TRBJ2-1; clone_size: .; cdr3_nt: TGTGCCAGCAGCGTAGAGGCAGACAGCGTTGGGATTTACAATGAGCAGTTCTTC; cdr3_aa: CASSVEADSVGIYNEQFF
v_call: TRBV10-2; d_call: .; j_call: TRBJ1-1; clone_size: .; cdr3_nt: TGCGCCAGCAGTGATTACAGAACAAACACTGAAGCTTTCTTT; cdr3_aa: CASSDYRTNTEAFF
v_call: TRBV5-4; d_call: TRBD1; j_call: TRBJ1-1; clone_size: .; cdr3_nt: TGTGCCAGCAGCTTTAGACAGGGGAGCACTGAAGCTTTCTTT; cdr3_aa: CASSFRQGSTEAFF
v_call: TRBV9; d_call: TRBD2; j_call: TRBJ2-1; clone_size: .; cdr3_nt: TGTGCCAGCAGCGTAGAAGCGGGGTATCTGAATGAGCAGTTCTTC; cdr3_aa: CASSVEAGYLNEQFF
v_call: TRBV23-1; d_call: .; j_call: TRBJ1-6; clone_size: .; cdr3_nt: TGCGCCAGCAGTCAATCGAGCCCCGGGGACTCACCCCTCCACTTT; cdr3_aa: CASSQSSPGDSPLHF
v_call: TRBV10-2; d_call: TRBD2; j_call: TRBJ2-1; clone_size: .; cdr3_nt: TGCGCCAGCAGCCGCGGGGGGGCAACCTACAATGAGCAGTTCTTC; cdr3_aa: CASSRGGATYNEQFF
v_call: TRBV5-1; d_call: TRBD2; j_call: TRBJ2-3; clone_size: .; cdr3_nt: TGCGCCAGCAGCTTGGATCTAGCGGGGGGGACAGATACGCAGTATTTT; cdr3_aa: CASSLDLAGGTDTQYF
v_call: TRBV6-1; d_call: .; j_call: TRBJ2-2; clone_size: .; cdr3_nt: TGTGCCAGCAGTTCGGAGCTGTTTTTT; cdr3_aa: CASSSELFF
v_call: TRBV6-5; d_call: TRBD2; j_call: TRBJ2-7; clone_size: .; cdr3_nt: TGTGCCAGCAGGACTAGCGGGGGGACCCACGAGCAGTACTTC; cdr3_aa: CASRTSGGTHEQYF
v_call: TRBV15; d_call: .; j_call: TRBJ1-6; clone_size: .; cdr3_nt: TGTGCCACCTCCGAGGGCAGGGATAATTCACCCCTCCACTTT; cdr3_aa: CATSEGRDNSPLHF
v_call: TRBV6-5; d_call: TRBD1; j_call: TRBJ1-5; clone_size: .; cdr3_nt: TGTGCCAGCAGTTGGGGACAGGGAAATCAGCCCCAGCATTTT; cdr3_aa: CASSWGQGNQPQHF
v_call: TRBV5-1; d_call: TRBD1; j_call: TRBJ2-7; clone_size: .; cdr3_nt: TGCGCCAGCAGCTCGGGACAGCCCTACGAGCAGTACTTC; cdr3_aa: CASSSGQPYEQYF
v_call: TRBV7-2; d_call: .; j_call: TRBJ1-2; clone_size: .; cdr3_nt: TGTGCCAGCAGCTTAGAGAAGGGGCAGAGCTATGGCTACACCTTC; cdr3_aa: CASSLEKGQSYGYTF
v_call: TRBV5-1; d_call: .; j_call: TRBJ1-1; clone_size: .; cdr3_nt: TGCGCCAGCAGCTTGGTGGATGGGGGGACTGAAGCTTTCTTT; cdr3_aa: CASSLVDGGTEAFF
v_call: TRBV11-2; d_call: TRBD1; j_call: TRBJ1-1; clone_size: .; cdr3_nt: TGTGCCAGCAAAGGGGACAGGGGGCGCGCCACTGAAGCTTTCTTT; cdr3_aa: CASKGDRGRATEAFF
v_call: TRBV5-6; d_call: TRBD1; j_call: TRBJ1-4; clone_size: .; cdr3_nt: TGTGCCAGCAGCTCTGGACAGGGGGTAAGGGAAAAACTGTTTTTT; cdr3_aa: CASSSGQGVREKLFF
v_call: TRBV7-9; d_call: TRBD1; j_call: TRBJ1-1; clone_size: .; cdr3_nt: TGTGCCAGCAGTCGACAGGGGAACACTGAAGCTTTCTTT; cdr3_aa: CASSRQGNTEAFF
v_call: TRBV4-1; d_call: TRBD2; j_call: TRBJ2-1; clone_size: .; cdr3_nt: TGCGCCAGCAGCCAAGATGGGGGTAGCGGGGCCTACAATGAGCAGTTCTTC; cdr3_aa: CASSQDGGSGAYNEQFF
v_call: TRBV6-1; d_call: .; j_call: TRBJ1-5; clone_size: .; cdr3_nt: TGTGCCAGCAGTGTCACAGGGCTCAATCAGCCCCAGCATTTT; cdr3_aa: CASSVTGLNQPQHF
v_call: TRBV10-3; d_call: TRBD1; j_call: TRBJ2-7; clone_size: .; cdr3_nt: TGTGCCGTTACTTCGTCGGACAGGGCCTACGAGCAGTACTTC; cdr3_aa: CAVTSSDRAYEQYF
v_call: TRBV19; d_call: .; j_call: TRBJ1-1; clone_size: .; cdr3_nt: TGTGCCTCTGGCCGGGGGGCCGGTAGCACTGAAGCTTTCTTT; cdr3_aa: CASGRGAGSTEAFF
v_call: TRBV4-1; d_call: .; j_call: TRBJ1-2; clone_size: .; cdr3_nt: TGCGCCAGCAGCCAAACCGATTCAATAAACTATGGCTACACCTTC; cdr3_aa: CASSQTDSINYGYTF
v_call: TRBV6-5; d_call: TRBD1; j_call: TRBJ1-3; clone_size: .; cdr3_nt: TGTGCCAGCAGACAGGACAGGAGTGGAAACACCATATATTTT; cdr3_aa: CASRQDRSGNTIYF
v_call: TRBV7-2; d_call: .; j_call: TRBJ1-3; clone_size: .; cdr3_nt: TGTGCCAGCAGCTTAGGGGGAAACACCATATATTTT; cdr3_aa: CASSLGGNTIYF
v_call: TRBV5-1; d_call: TRBD1; j_call: TRBJ1-1; clone_size: once; cdr3_nt: TGCGCCAGCAGCTGGACAGGGGGCGCAGCAAGCACTGAAGCTTTCTTT; cdr3_aa: CASSWTGGAASTEAFF
v_call: TRBV14; d_call: TRBD1; j_call: TRBJ2-7; clone_size: .; cdr3_nt: TGTGCCAGCAGCCAAGTCCGGGGCCGGGACAGATTCTACGAGCAGTACTTC; cdr3_aa: CASSQVRGRDRFYEQYF
v_call: TRBV7-8; d_call: TRBD1; j_call: TRBJ1-2; clone_size: .; cdr3_nt: TGTGCCAGCAGCCGACAGGGGGAAGGCTACACCTTC; cdr3_aa: CASSRQGEGYTF
v_call: TRBV6-5; d_call: .; j_call: TRBJ2-2; clone_size: .; cdr3_nt: TGTGCCAGCAGTGCCCTTAAGGGGACCGGGGAGCTGTTTTTT; cdr3_aa: CASSALKGTGELFF
v_call: TRBV29-1; d_call: TRBD1; j_call: TRBJ2-7; clone_size: .; cdr3_nt: TGCAGCGTTGGATGGACAGGGGTGAACGAGCAGTACTTC; cdr3_aa: CSVGWTGVNEQYF
v_call: TRBV19; d_call: .; j_call: TRBJ2-3; clone_size: once; cdr3_nt: TGTGCCAGTAGTATGGGGGGTGCAGATACGCAGTATTTT; cdr3_aa: CASSMGGADTQYF
v_call: TRBV7-2; d_call: .; j_call: TRBJ1-3; clone_size: .; cdr3_nt: TGTGCCAGCAGCTTAAGTGGGCAGGTCTATGGAAACACCATATATTTT; cdr3_aa: CASSLSGQVYGNTIYF
v_call: TRBV29-1; d_call: TRBD1; j_call: TRBJ2-1; clone_size: .; cdr3_nt: TGCAGCGTCGCCCGGGACAGGGGAGGCAATGAGCAGTTCTTC; cdr3_aa: CSVARDRGGNEQFF
v_call: TRBV5-1; d_call: .; j_call: TRBJ2-7; clone_size: .; cdr3_nt: TGCGCCAGCAGCCCCACCTCTCGGGTTTCCCACGAGCAGTACTTC; cdr3_aa: CASSPTSRVSHEQYF
v_call: TRBV2; d_call: TRBD2; j_call: TRBJ2-1; clone_size: .; cdr3_nt: TGTGCCAGCAGTGATCCCCCCGGGACTAGCGGTTACAATGAGCAGTTCTTC; cdr3_aa: CASSDPPGTSGYNEQFF
v_call: TRBV29-1; d_call: .; j_call: TRBJ2-7; clone_size: .; cdr3_nt: TGCAGCGTTCTAACGGGGGCCGAAGAGCAGTACTTC; cdr3_aa: CSVLTGAEEQYF
v_call: TRBV9; d_call: TRBD2; j_call: TRBJ2-2; clone_size: .; cdr3_nt: TGTGCCAGCAGCGCCCCGACTAGCGAGAAGGCCGGGGAGCTGTTTTTT; cdr3_aa: CASSAPTSEKAGELFF
v_call: TRBV5-4; d_call: .; j_call: TRBJ2-2; clone_size: once; cdr3_nt: TGTGCCAGCAGCTTGGGGGGGGCCGGGGAGCTGTTTTTT; cdr3_aa: CASSLGGAGELFF
v_call: TRBV7-4; d_call: TRBD1; j_call: TRBJ2-2; clone_size: .; cdr3_nt: TGTGCCAGCAGCTTAGTCCGACAGGGGACGAACACCGGGGAGCTGTTTTTT; cdr3_aa: CASSLVRQGTNTGELFF
v_call: TRBV27; d_call: .; j_call: TRBJ2-7; clone_size: .; cdr3_nt: TGTGCCAGCCGCCGGGACCTTTTATCCTACGAGCAGTACTTC; cdr3_aa: CASRRDLLSYEQYF
v_call: TRBV28; d_call: .; j_call: TRBJ1-1; clone_size: .; cdr3_nt: TGTGCCACCGTGACAGGGAACACTGAAGCTTTCTTT; cdr3_aa: CATVTGNTEAFF
v_call: TRBV12-5; d_call: TRBD1; j_call: TRBJ1-1; clone_size: .; cdr3_nt: TGTGCTAGTGGTTCCAAGACAGGGAGGAACACTGAAGCTTTCTTT; cdr3_aa: CASGSKTGRNTEAFF
v_call: TRBV7-6; d_call: .; j_call: TRBJ1-1; clone_size: .; cdr3_nt: TGTGCCAGCAGCCACGCAGGGGCCGCCGCTTTCTTT; cdr3_aa: CASSHAGAAAFF
v_call: TRBV4-1; d_call: TRBD1; j_call: TRBJ1-1; clone_size: .; cdr3_nt: TGCGCCAGCAGCCTGACAGGGGTCACTGAAGCTTTCTTT; cdr3_aa: CASSLTGVTEAFF
v_call: TRBV9; d_call: .; j_call: TRBJ1-4; clone_size: .; cdr3_nt: TGTGCCAGCAGCACCAGTTGGACAGCGAGTGAAAAACTGTTTTTT; cdr3_aa: CASSTSWTASEKLFF
v_call: TRBV11-2; d_call: TRBD2; j_call: TRBJ2-3; clone_size: once; cdr3_nt: TGTGCCAGCAGCGGGGTGACTAGCGGGGGCCGCACAGATACGCAGTATTTT; cdr3_aa: CASSGVTSGGRTDTQYF
v_call: TRBV5-5; d_call: .; j_call: TRBJ2-7; clone_size: .; cdr3_nt: TGTGCCAGCAGCTTGGGTACAGGCACTGGCTCCGAGCAGTACTTC; cdr3_aa: CASSLGTGTGSEQYF
v_call: TRBV6-1; d_call: .; j_call: TRBJ1-5; clone_size: .; cdr3_nt: TGTGCCAGCAGTCCTCGCGGGGGACACCAGCCCCAGCATTTT; cdr3_aa: CASSPRGGHQPQHF
v_call: TRBV6-1; d_call: .; j_call: TRBJ1-2; clone_size: .; cdr3_nt: TGTGCCAGCAGTGAAGGGATTGGAGGTAACTATGGCTACACCTTC; cdr3_aa: CASSEGIGGNYGYTF
v_call: TRBV5-1; d_call: .; j_call: TRBJ2-3; clone_size: .; cdr3_nt: TGCGCCAGCAGCCAGCCGAAAGCAGATACGCAGTATTTT; cdr3_aa: CASSQPKADTQYF
v_call: TRBV10-3; d_call: TRBD1; j_call: TRBJ1-1; clone_size: few; cdr3_nt: TGTGCCATCAGTGCTAGACAGGGGGCCGGGAACACTGAAGCTTTCTTT; cdr3_aa: CAISARQGAGNTEAFF
v_call: TRBV5-1; d_call: TRBD1; j_call: TRBJ2-2; clone_size: .; cdr3_nt: TGCGCCAGCAGCTTGGAAGGGGGCCGGAACACCGGGGAGCTGTTTTTT; cdr3_aa: CASSLEGGRNTGELFF
v_call: TRBV19; d_call: .; j_call: TRBJ2-5; clone_size: .; cdr3_nt: TGTGCCAGTAGTCTGGGCGCCCAAGAGACCCAGTACTTC; cdr3_aa: CASSLGAQETQYF